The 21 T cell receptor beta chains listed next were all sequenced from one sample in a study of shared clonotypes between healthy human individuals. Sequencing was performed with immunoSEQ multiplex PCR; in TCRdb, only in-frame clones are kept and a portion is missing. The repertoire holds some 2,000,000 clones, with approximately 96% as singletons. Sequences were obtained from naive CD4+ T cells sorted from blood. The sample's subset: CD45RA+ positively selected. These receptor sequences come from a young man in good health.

DNA of the CDR3: TGCGCCAGCAGCTTGGCCGGGACAGCGGCCCTAGATGAGCAGTTCTTC. Protein sequence: CASSLAGTAALDEQFF. The chain recombines TRBV5-1 with TRBJ2-1; 7 nucleotides match TRBD1. The CDR3 covers 16 residues. Germline CDR1 is SGHRS and CDR2 is YFSETQ. The V and J ends lost 0 bases and 8 bases, in that order; junction bases with no gene match: 11.

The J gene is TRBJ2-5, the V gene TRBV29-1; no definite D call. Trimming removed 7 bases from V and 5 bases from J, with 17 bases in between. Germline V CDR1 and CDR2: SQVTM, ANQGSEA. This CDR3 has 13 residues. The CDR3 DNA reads TGCAGCGCCACCGAGGCCTTGCGCGAGACCCAGTACTTC. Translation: CSATEALRETQYF.

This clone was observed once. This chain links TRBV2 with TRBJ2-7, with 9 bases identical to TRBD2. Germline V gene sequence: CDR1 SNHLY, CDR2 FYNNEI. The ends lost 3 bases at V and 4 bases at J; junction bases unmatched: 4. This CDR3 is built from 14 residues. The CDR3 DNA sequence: TGTGCCAGCAGTGACCTAGCGGGGACTTACGAGCAGTACTTC. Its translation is CASSDLAGTYEQYF.

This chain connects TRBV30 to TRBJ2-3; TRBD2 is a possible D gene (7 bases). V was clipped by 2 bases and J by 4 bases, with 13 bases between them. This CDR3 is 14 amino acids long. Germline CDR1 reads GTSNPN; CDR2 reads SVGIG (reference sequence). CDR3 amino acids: CAWSRLGGPDTQYF. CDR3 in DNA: TGTGCCTGGAGTCGCCTGGGGGGGCCAGATACGCAGTATTTT.

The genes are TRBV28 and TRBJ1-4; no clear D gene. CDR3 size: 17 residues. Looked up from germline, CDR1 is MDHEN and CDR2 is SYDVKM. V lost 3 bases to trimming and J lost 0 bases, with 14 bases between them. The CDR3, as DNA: TGTGCCAGCAGTTTCCCTCTTCAGATTGCAACTAATGAAAAACTGTTTTTT. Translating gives CASSFPLQIATNEKLFF.

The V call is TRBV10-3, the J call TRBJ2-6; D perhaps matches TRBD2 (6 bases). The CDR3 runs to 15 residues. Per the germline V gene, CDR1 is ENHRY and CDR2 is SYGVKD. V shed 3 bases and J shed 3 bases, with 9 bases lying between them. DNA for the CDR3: TGTGCCATCAGTGAAGGCGGGGTTGGGGCCAACGTCCTGACTTTC. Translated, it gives CAISEGGVGANVLTF.

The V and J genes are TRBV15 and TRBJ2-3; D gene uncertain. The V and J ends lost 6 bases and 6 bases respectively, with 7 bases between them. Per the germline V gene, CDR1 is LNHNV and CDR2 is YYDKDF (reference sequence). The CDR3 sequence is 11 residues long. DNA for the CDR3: TGTGCCACCAGGGGTCGGGATACGCAGTATTTT. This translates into CATRGRDTQYF. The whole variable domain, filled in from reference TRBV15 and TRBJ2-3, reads DAMVIQNPRYQVTQFGKPVTLSCSQTLNHNVMYWYQQKSSQAPKLLFHYYDKDFNNEADTPDNFQSRRPNTSFCFLDIRSPGLGDTAMYLCATRGRDTQYFGPGTRLTVL.

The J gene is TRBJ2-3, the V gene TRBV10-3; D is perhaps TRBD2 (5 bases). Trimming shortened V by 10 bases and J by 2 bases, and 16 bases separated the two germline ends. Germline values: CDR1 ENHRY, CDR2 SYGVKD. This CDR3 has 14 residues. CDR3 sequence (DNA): TGTGCCAGCGCTGGACTCGAATCCACAGATACGCAGTATTTT. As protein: CASAGLESTDTQYF.

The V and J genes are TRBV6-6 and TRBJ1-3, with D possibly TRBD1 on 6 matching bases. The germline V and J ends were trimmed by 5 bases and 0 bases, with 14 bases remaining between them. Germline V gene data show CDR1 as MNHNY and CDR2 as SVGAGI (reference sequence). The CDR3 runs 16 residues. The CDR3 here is CASSLTTGISGNTIYF. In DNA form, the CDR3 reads TGTGCCAGCAGTCTCACGACAGGTATCTCTGGAAACACCATATATTTT.

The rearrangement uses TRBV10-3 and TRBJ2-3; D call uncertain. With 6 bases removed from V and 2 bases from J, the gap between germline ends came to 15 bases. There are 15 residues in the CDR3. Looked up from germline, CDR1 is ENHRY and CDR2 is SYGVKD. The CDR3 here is CAISHGRPLTDTQYF. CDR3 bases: TGTGCCATCAGCCACGGACGCCCCCTCACAGATACGCAGTATTTT.

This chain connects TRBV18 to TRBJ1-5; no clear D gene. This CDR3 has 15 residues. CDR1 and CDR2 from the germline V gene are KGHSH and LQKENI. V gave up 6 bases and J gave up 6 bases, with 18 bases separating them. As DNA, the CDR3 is TGTGCCAGCTCCCTCGAAGGACTCGTGGGTCAGCCCCAGCATTTT. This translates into CASSLEGLVGQPQHF.

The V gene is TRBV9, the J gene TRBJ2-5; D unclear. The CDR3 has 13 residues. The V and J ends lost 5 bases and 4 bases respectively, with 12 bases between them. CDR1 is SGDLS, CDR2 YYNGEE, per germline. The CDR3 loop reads CASSGTVGETQYF. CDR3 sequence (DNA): TGTGCCAGCAGTGGAACGGTGGGAGAGACCCAGTACTTC.

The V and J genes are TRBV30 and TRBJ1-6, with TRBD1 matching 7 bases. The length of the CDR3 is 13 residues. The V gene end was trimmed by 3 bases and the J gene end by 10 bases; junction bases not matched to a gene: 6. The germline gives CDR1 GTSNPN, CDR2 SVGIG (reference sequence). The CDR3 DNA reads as TGTGCCTGGAGAGGACAGGCCTACTCACCCCTCCACTTT. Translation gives CAWRGQAYSPLHF. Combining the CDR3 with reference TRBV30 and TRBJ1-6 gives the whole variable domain SQTIHQWPATLVQPVGSPLSLECTVEGTSNPNLYWYRQAAGRGLQLLFYSVGIGQISSEVPQNLSASRPQDRQFILSSKKLLLSDSGFYLCAWRGQAYSPLHFGNGTRLTVT.

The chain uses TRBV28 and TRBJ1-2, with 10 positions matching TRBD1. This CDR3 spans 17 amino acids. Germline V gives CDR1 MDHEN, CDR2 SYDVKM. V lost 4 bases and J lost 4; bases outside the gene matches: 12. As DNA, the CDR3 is TGTGCCAGCAGTTCCGCCGGGACAGGGGTCAACGGCTATGGCTACACCTTC. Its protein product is CASSSAGTGVNGYGYTF.

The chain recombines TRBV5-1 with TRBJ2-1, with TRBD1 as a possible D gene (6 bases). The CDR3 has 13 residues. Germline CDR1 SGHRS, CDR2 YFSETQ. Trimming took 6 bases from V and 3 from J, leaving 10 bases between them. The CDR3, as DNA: TGCGCCAGCAATTCACAGGGCTACAATGAGCAGTTCTTC. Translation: CASNSQGYNEQFF.

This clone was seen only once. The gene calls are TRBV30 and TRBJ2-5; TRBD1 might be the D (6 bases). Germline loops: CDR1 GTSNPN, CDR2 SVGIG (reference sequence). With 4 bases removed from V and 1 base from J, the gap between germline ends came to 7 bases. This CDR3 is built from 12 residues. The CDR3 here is CAWKGGQETQYF. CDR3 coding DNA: TGTGCCTGGAAAGGGGGCCAAGAGACCCAGTACTTC.

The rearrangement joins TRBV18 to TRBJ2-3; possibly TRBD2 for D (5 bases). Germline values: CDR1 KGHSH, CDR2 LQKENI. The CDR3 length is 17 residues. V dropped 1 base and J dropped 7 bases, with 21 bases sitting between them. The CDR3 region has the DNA TGTGCCAGCTCACCACGGGGTAGCGAGCCTCAGAGCAATACGCAGTATTTT. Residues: CASSPRGSEPQSNTQYF. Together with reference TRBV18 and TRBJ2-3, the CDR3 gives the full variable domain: NAGVMQNPRHLVRRRGQEARLRCSPMKGHSHVYWYRQLPEEGLKFMVYLQKENIIDESGMPKERFSAEFPKEGPSILRIQQVVRGDSAAYFCASSPRGSEPQSNTQYFGPGTRLTVL.

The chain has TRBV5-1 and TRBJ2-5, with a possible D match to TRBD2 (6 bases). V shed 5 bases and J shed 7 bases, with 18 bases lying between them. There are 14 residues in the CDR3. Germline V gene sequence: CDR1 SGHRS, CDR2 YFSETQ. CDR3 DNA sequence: TGCGCCAGCAGTCGGGCGGGACGAAATAGGACCCAGTACTTC. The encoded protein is CASSRAGRNRTQYF.

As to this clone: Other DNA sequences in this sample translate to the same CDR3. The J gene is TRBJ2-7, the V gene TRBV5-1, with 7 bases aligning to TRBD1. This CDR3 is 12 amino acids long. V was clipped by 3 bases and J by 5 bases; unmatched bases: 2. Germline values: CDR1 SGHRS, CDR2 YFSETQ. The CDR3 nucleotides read TGCGCCAGCAGCTCACAGGGGAACGAGCAGTACTTC. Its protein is CASSSQGNEQYF.

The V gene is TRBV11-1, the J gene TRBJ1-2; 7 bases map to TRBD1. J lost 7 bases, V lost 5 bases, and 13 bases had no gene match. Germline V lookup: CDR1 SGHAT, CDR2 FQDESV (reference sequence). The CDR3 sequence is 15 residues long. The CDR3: CASSQDRFTITGYTF. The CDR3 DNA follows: TGTGCCAGCAGCCAGGACAGGTTTACGATAACTGGCTACACCTTC.

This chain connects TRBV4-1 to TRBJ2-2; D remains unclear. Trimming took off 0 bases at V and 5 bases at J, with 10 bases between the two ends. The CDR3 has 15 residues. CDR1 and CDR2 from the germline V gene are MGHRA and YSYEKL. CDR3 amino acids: CASSQDLVTTGELFF. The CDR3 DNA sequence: TGCGCCAGCAGCCAAGATTTAGTTACGACCGGGGAGCTGTTTTTT.